These 31 T cell receptor beta chains were sequenced from one sample in a study of cytomegalovirus exposure and HLA in healthy donors. The PCR used 60 Vbeta and 13 Jbeta primers. The method was immunoSEQ multiplex PCR; TCRdb's version includes in-frame clones alone and lacks a portion of them. The sample consists of 120,000 to 150,000 clones, around 85% of them appearing once. The sequenced sample was PBMCs. The receptors were sampled from a woman aged 25 to 39 in good health and CMV-seronegative.

V gene TRBV29-1 combines with J gene TRBJ1-2, with D tentatively TRBD1 (5 bases). CDR1 is SQVTM and CDR2 is ANQGSEA in the germline V gene. V was trimmed by 1 base and J by 4 bases, leaving 7 bases between them. The CDR3 runs to 12 residues. This chain's CDR3 is CSVEAGGYGYTF. CDR3 nucleotides: TGCAGCGTTGAAGCCGGGGGCTATGGCTACACCTTC.

The chain carries TRBV5-1 and TRBJ2-1; 9 nucleotides match TRBD1. The ends lost 3 bases at V and 6 bases at J; junction bases unmatched: 4. The CDR3 runs to 14 residues. Germline lookup yields CDR1 SGHRS and CDR2 YFSETQ. This CDR3 reads CASSSTGGSNEQFF. The CDR3 nucleotides are TGCGCCAGCAGCTCGACAGGGGGGTCCAATGAGCAGTTCTTC. Looking up the rest from reference TRBV5-1 and TRBJ2-1 gives the full variable domain: KAGVTQTPRYLIKTRGQQVTLSCSPISGHRSVSWYQQTPGQGLQFLFEYFSETQRNKGNFPGRFSGRQFSNSRSEMNVSTLELGDSALYLCASSSTGGSNEQFFGPGTRLTVL.

The chain recombines TRBV5-1 with TRBJ2-1; D is perhaps TRBD2 (5 bases). CDR3 length: 14 residues. CDR1 is SGHRS and CDR2 is YFSETQ in the germline V gene. V was shortened by 3 bases and J by 4 bases, with 11 bases between the two germline ends. DNA for the CDR3: TGCGCCAGCAGCTACGAGAGCGGATACAATGAGCAGTTCTTC. This codes for CASSYESGYNEQFF.

This clone was observed a handful of times. The V call is TRBV10-3, the J call TRBJ1-1; TRBD1 matches at 8 bases. CDR1 and CDR2 from the germline V gene are ENHRY and SYGVKD. CDR3 length equals 14 residues. V was clipped by 5 bases and J by 3 bases; unmatched bases: 5. The CDR3 DNA reads TGTGCCATCAGTACACAGGGGGGCGACACTGAAGCTTTCTTT. Residues: CAISTQGGDTEAFF.

The gene calls are TRBV6-5 and TRBJ2-2; perhaps TRBD1 as D (6 bases). Germline CDR1 MNHEY, CDR2 SVGAGI. V was clipped by 5 bases and J by 4 bases, with 14 bases between them. This CDR3 is built from 15 residues. The CDR3 sequence: CASSGDRFGTGELFF. The CDR3 DNA follows: TGTGCCAGCAGTGGCGACAGGTTCGGCACCGGGGAGCTGTTTTTT.

This chain connects TRBV5-1 to TRBJ2-7; D may be TRBD1 (6 bases). There are 16 residues in the CDR3. The germline V gene encodes CDR1 SGHRS and CDR2 YFSETQ. V was shortened by 4 bases and J by 2 bases, with 19 bases between the two germline ends. As DNA, the CDR3 is TGCGCCAGCAGCGGAATCAAAAGGACAGATCCCTACGAGCAGTACTTC. It specifies CASSGIKRTDPYEQYF.

This clone was recorded only once. The chain joins TRBV28 to TRBJ2-6; D unresolved. The CDR3 runs 16 residues. The germline V gene has CDR1 MDHEN and CDR2 SYDVKM. Trimming removed 3 bases at V and 4 bases at J, with 13 bases between. CDR3 in DNA: TGTGCCAGCAGTTTCGCGTGGGCCTCCGGGGCCAACGTCCTGACTTTC. It translates to CASSFAWASGANVLTF.

The rearrangement joins TRBV5-1 to TRBJ2-5; TRBD1 is a possible D gene (5 bases). The CDR3 sequence is 15 residues long. CDR1 and CDR2 (germline): SGHRS, YFSETQ. Trimming shortened V by 0 bases and J by 3 bases, and 12 bases separated the two germline ends. The DNA of the CDR3 is TGCGCCAGCAGCTTGGCCCCCCAGGGCAAAGAGACCCAGTACTTC. Protein product: CASSLAPQGKETQYF.

J is TRBJ2-3 and V is TRBV10-1; D is possibly TRBD1 (7 bases). Germline values: CDR1 WNHNN, CDR2 SYGVQD (reference sequence). The CDR3 contains 14 residues. V shed 8 bases and J shed 3 bases, with 15 bases lying between them. The CDR3 nucleotides are TGCGCCAGCCCCGCCAGGGGGGCGACAGATACGCAGTATTTT. Translating gives CASPARGATDTQYF.

In its sample, this clone was seen a few times. The V and J genes are TRBV29-1 and TRBJ1-5; 7 bases are shared with TRBD1. The CDR3 runs to 14 residues. The V gene end was trimmed by 4 bases and the J gene end by 3 bases; junction bases not matched to a gene: 6. Germline CDR1 reads SQVTM; CDR2 reads ANQGSEA. The CDR3 sequence: CSVAAGGPNQPQHF. DNA for the CDR3: TGCAGCGTTGCGGCAGGGGGACCCAATCAGCCCCAGCATTTT.

The V gene is TRBV6-6, the J gene TRBJ2-4; tentatively, D is TRBD2 (6 bases). CDR3 length: 15 residues. Germline CDR1 MNHNY, CDR2 SVGAGI (reference sequence). The ends were cut back, 0 bases at V and 8 bases at J, with 14 bases in the middle. This chain's CDR3 is CASSYSGGGIDIQYF. CDR3 DNA sequence: TGTGCCAGCAGTTACTCCGGAGGCGGGATTGACATTCAGTACTTC.

This chain uses TRBV9 with TRBJ2-7; TRBD1 matches 7 bases. The germline V gene has CDR1 SGDLS and CDR2 YYNGEE. V shed 2 bases and J 0 bases; nucleotides not matched to a gene: 5. CDR3 length: 15 amino acids. This CDR3 is CASSVGTADSYEQYF. As DNA, the CDR3 is TGTGCCAGCAGCGTCGGGACAGCCGACTCCTACGAGCAGTACTTC.

This clone was observed a few times. V and J are TRBV6-1 and TRBJ2-7; D is possibly TRBD2 (6 bases). From germline, CDR1 is MNHNS and CDR2 SASEGT. This CDR3 has 14 residues. V dropped 7 bases and J dropped 0 bases, with 13 bases sitting between them. Here the CDR3 reads CASNWGESSYEQYF. CDR3 nucleotides: TGTGCCAGCAATTGGGGGGAGAGCTCCTACGAGCAGTACTTC.

J is TRBJ2-2 and V is TRBV5-1, with D possibly being TRBD1 (6 bases). V lost 5 bases to trimming and J lost 3 bases, with 17 bases between them. The germline V gene has CDR1 SGHRS and CDR2 YFSETQ. There are 16 residues in the CDR3. CDR3: CASRRQVLTDTGELFF. The DNA for the CDR3 is TGCGCCAGCAGACGACAGGTCCTTACGGACACCGGGGAGCTGTTTTTT.

The chain uses TRBV7-2 and TRBJ2-7; 9 nucleotides line up with TRBD1. The germline V gene encodes CDR1 SGHTA and CDR2 FQGNSA. The J segment lost 9 bases and the V segment lost 1 base, leaving 4 bases of the junction unmatched. The length of the CDR3 is 13 residues. The CDR3 is CASSLELTGGQYF. The CDR3 DNA is TGTGCCAGCAGCTTAGAGTTGACAGGGGGGCAGTACTTC.

The chain is built from TRBV19 and TRBJ1-5; the match to TRBD1 covers 8 bases. The CDR3 spans 17 residues. The V gene end was trimmed by 2 bases and the J gene end by 5 bases; junction bases not matched to a gene: 11. CDR1 is LNHDA and CDR2 is SQIVND in the germline V gene (reference sequence). The CDR3 DNA reads as TGTGCCAGTAGTATACTCAGGGGGCTATTTTCGGATCAGCCCCAGCATTTT. Translated, it gives CASSILRGLFSDQPQHF.

V gene TRBV27 combines with J gene TRBJ2-1, with 8 bases aligning to TRBD2. The CDR3 length is 16 residues. Trimming took 4 bases from V and 8 from J; bases not matched to a gene: 13. CDR1 is MNHEY, CDR2 SMNVEV, per germline (reference sequence). This chain's CDR3 is CASSYWSGRVSDEQFF. CDR3 nucleotide sequence: TGTGCCAGCAGTTATTGGAGCGGGAGAGTATCGGATGAGCAGTTCTTC.

Only a few counts were recorded for this clone. The gene calls are TRBV2 and TRBJ1-1, with TRBD1 as a possible D gene (5 bases). Germline loops: CDR1 SNHLY, CDR2 FYNNEI. This CDR3 has 13 residues. Trimming left V 2 bases short and J 5 bases short, with 9 bases between. CDR3 DNA: TGTGCCAGCAGTGAAAGGCAGGGAACTGAAGCTTTCTTT. Its protein is CASSERQGTEAFF.

The rearrangement joins TRBV30 to TRBJ2-7, with 8 bases matching TRBD1. CDR3 length: 12 amino acids. The J segment lost 6 bases and the V segment lost 2 bases, leaving 3 bases of the junction unmatched. From germline, CDR1 is GTSNPN and CDR2 SVGIG (reference sequence). In DNA, the CDR3 is TGTGCCTGGAGTCGACAGGGGTTCGAGCAGTACTTC. Its protein product is CAWSRQGFEQYF.

This clone was detected a few times. This rearrangement joins TRBV19 to TRBJ1-5, with TRBD1 identical over 7 bases. Trimming took 8 bases from V and 1 from J; bases not matched to a gene: 2. This CDR3 has 13 residues. Germline-derived CDR1 and CDR2 are LNHDA and SQIVND (reference sequence). The CDR3 coding sequence is TGTGCCAGTGGACAGGTGAGCAATCAGCCCCAGCATTTT. Translation gives CASGQVSNQPQHF.

The chain employs TRBV27 and TRBJ2-7; a possible D gene is TRBD2 (6 bases). CDR3 length: 13 residues. Germline V gives CDR1 MNHEY, CDR2 SMNVEV (reference sequence). The V end was cut by 7 bases, the J end by 2 bases, with 12 bases between. The CDR3 DNA is TGTGCCAGCACCGGGACTGCCACCTACGAGCAGTACTTC. It translates to CASTGTATYEQYF.

The chain employs TRBV7-8 and TRBJ1-2; D might be TRBD1 (6 bases). Trimming pared 2 bases from V and 8 bases from J, leaving 15 bases between. Germline loops: CDR1 SGHVS, CDR2 FQNEAQ. CDR3 length equals 14 residues. This chain's CDR3 is CASSLSTGNTGYTF. The CDR3 DNA sequence: TGTGCCAGCAGCTTATCAACAGGGAATACAGGCTACACCTTC.

This chain links TRBV2 with TRBJ2-6; 10 bases map to TRBD1. In germline, CDR1 is SNHLY, CDR2 FYNNEI. The V gene end was trimmed by 6 bases and the J gene end by 4 bases; junction bases not matched to a gene: 12. The length of the CDR3 is 18 residues. CDR3 nucleotide sequence: TGTGCCAGCAGCCGGGACAGGGGAGGTTCTGCAGGGGCCAACGTCCTGACTTTC. Translated: CASSRDRGGSAGANVLTF.

The chain links TRBV29-1 to TRBJ2-3; 7 positions agree with TRBD1. Germline loops: CDR1 SQVTM, CDR2 ANQGSEA. The CDR3 covers 14 residues. V lost 5 bases to trimming and J lost 2 bases; unmatched junction nucleotides: 7. Written as DNA, the CDR3 is TGCAGCGTTCCGGGACAGATAATCACAGATACGCAGTATTTT. Translation: CSVPGQIITDTQYF.

This clone was found once. The rearrangement uses TRBV19 and TRBJ1-5; unclear D gene. Germline assignment: CDR1 LNHDA and CDR2 SQIVND (reference sequence). This CDR3 has 15 amino acids. V lost 3 bases and J lost 2, with 11 bases in between. CDR3 coding DNA: TGTGCCAGTAGTATGATGGTGGCGGGCAATCAGCCCCAGCATTTT. It specifies CASSMMVAGNQPQHF.

This clone was detected only a few times. The chain carries TRBV27 and TRBJ2-5, with 7 bases fitting TRBD1. The J call may not be correct, given that the DNA end is closer to TRBJ2-7. Germline V gene lookup returns CDR1 MNHEY and CDR2 SMNVEV (reference sequence). The length of the CDR3 is 16 residues. The CDR3 region is CASSSWTGRQLDEQYF. The DNA of the CDR3 is TGTGCCAGCAGTTCCTGGACAGGCCGACAACTGGACGAGCAGTACTTC.

The V gene is TRBV7-2, the J gene TRBJ2-3; weak D call: TRBD2 (7 bases). Germline V gene sequence: CDR1 SGHTA, CDR2 FQGNSA. This CDR3 contains 14 residues. V was cut by 2 bases and J by 6 bases, with 12 bases left in between. CDR3 amino acids: CASSLLGGRDTQYF. CDR3 nucleotide sequence: TGTGCCAGCAGCTTATTGGGGGGGCGGGATACGCAGTATTTT.

This rearrangement joins TRBV18 to TRBJ1-1; 9 bases match TRBD1. The CDR3 is 14 amino acids. V was pared by 2 bases and J by 7 bases, with 5 bases of the junction left unmatched. Germline V gene data show CDR1 as KGHSH and CDR2 as LQKENI. This chain's CDR3 is CASSPGTGPLEAFF. For the CDR3, the DNA is TGTGCCAGCTCACCAGGGACAGGGCCTCTTGAAGCTTTCTTT.

The chain has TRBV11-1 and TRBJ1-1, with D perhaps matching TRBD1 (6 bases). The CDR3 covers 15 residues. The germline V and J ends were trimmed by 1 base and 3 bases, with 12 bases remaining between them. Germline-derived CDR1 and CDR2 are SGHAT and FQDESV (reference sequence). CDR3 loop: CASSLGAGEDTEAFF. The CDR3 DNA sequence: TGTGCCAGCAGCTTAGGGGCAGGGGAAGACACTGAAGCTTTCTTT. The whole variable domain, remainder taken from reference TRBV11-1 and TRBJ1-1, is EAEVAQSPRYKITEKSQAVAFWCDPISGHATLYWYRQILGQGPELLVQFQDESVVDDSQLPKDRFSAERLKGVDSTLKIQPAELGDSAMYLCASSLGAGEDTEAFFGQGTRLTVV.

CDR3 protein: CASSEGSSYEQYF. The CDR3 DNA is TGTGCCAGCAGTGAGGGGAGCTCCTACGAGCAGTACTTC. V usage is TRBV2 and J usage is TRBJ2-7, with D possibly being TRBD2 (5 bases). V gave up 3 bases and J gave up 0 bases, with 6 bases separating them. The CDR3 has 13 residues. From germline, CDR1 is SNHLY and CDR2 FYNNEI.

The V call is TRBV29-1, the J call TRBJ1-1; TRBD1 matches 8 bases. Germline V gene sequence: CDR1 SQVTM, CDR2 ANQGSEA. This CDR3 has 15 residues. V lost 3 bases and J lost 11; bases outside the gene matches: 17. The CDR3 sequence is CSVDLARDRPWGAFF. Written as DNA, the CDR3 is TGCAGCGTTGACCTTGCCCGGGACAGGCCCTGGGGGGCTTTCTTT.